The TCR beta chain under discussion was sequenced for a study of CD8 T cells in ankylosing spondylitis. Regarding the study as a whole: Peripheral blood samples showed relatively rare disease-linked clones, and these clones were CD8+. A TCR beta motif made of roughly eight highly homologous variants seemed typical of ankylosing spondylitis blood.

Each CDR3 protein gets one entry after TCRdb re-called the 5' RACE reads with MiXCR. The sample contains about 330,000 distinct CDR3 sequences, 6.5% to 10% of which appear only once. Points on this clonotype: The antigen is unknown.

Germline CDR1 SGDLS, CDR2 YYNGEE. V was pared by 0 bases and J by 0 bases, with 11 bases of the junction left unmatched. This CDR3 has 20 amino acids. The specimen was blood, either unsorted or a sorted T cell fraction (not recorded which). This sequence joins TRBV9 and TRBJ1-6; 8 bases are shared with TRBD1. The source is a male donor with ankylosing spondylitis. CDR3 nucleotides: TGTGCCAGCAGCGTAGAGAAACGGGACAGGTTAACCTCCTATAATTCACCCCTCCACTTT. It yields the protein CASSVEKRDRLTSYNSPLHF. Variable domain in full (rest from reference TRBV9 and TRBJ1-6): DSGVTQTPKHLITATGQRVTLRCSPRSGDLSVYWYQQSLDQGLQFLIQYYNGEERAKGNILERFSAQQFPDLHSELNLSSLELGDSALYFCASSVEKRDRLTSYNSPLHFGNGTRLTVT.